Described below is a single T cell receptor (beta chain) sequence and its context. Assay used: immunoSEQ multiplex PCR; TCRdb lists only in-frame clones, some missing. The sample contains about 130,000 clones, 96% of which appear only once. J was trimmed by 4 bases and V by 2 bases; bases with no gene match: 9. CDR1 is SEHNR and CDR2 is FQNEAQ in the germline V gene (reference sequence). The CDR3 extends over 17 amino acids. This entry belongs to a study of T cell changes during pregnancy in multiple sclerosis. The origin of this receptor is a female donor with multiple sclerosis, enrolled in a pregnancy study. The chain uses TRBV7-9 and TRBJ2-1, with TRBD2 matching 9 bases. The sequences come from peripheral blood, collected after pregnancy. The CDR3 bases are TGTGCCAGCAGCTTAATGTCTCGGACTAGCGCTTACAATGAGCAGTTCTTC. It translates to CASSLMSRTSAYNEQFF.